The next 25 T cell receptor beta chains were all read from a single sample in a study of PD-L1 blockade in urothelial cancer. Libraries were prepared by immunoSEQ multiplex PCR; TCRdb keeps only in-frame clonotypes and omits some of them. There are around 100,000 clones in the sample; more than 75% occur only once, and 2% lies in the top ten. Specified time point: pretreatment peripheral blood. The starting material was PBMCs, obtained around atezolizumab (anti-PD-L1) treatment. All receptors derive from a man between 60 and 75 years old with urothelial cancer.

This chain connects TRBV6-1 to TRBJ1-3; D is unresolved. The CDR3 length is 12 residues. With 10 bases removed from V and 4 bases from J, the gap between germline ends came to 11 bases. Germline V gene lookup returns CDR1 MNHNS and CDR2 SASEGT. The CDR3 DNA is TGTGCCAACCGGGTCCACGGAAACACCATATATTTT. Translated: CANRVHGNTIYF.

The J gene is TRBJ1-3, the V gene TRBV29-1; D unclear. The ends were cut back, 6 bases at V and 2 bases at J, with 14 bases in the middle. Germline V gene sequence: CDR1 SQVTM, CDR2 ANQGSEA. This CDR3 is 14 amino acids long. Here the CDR3 reads CSVFLQWPGNTIYF. Written as DNA, the CDR3 is TGCAGCGTCTTCCTACAGTGGCCTGGAAACACCATATATTTT.

The chain joins TRBV28 to TRBJ1-1; possible D gene TRBD1, 6 bases. This CDR3 has 12 amino acids. V was pared by 2 bases and J by 8 bases, with 9 bases between. CDR1 MDHEN and CDR2 SYDVKM come from the germline V gene. Here the CDR3 DNA reads TGTGCCAGCAGTTTAGGACAGACAGAAGCTTTCTTT. Amino acids: CASSLGQTEAFF. Together with reference TRBV28 and TRBJ1-1, the CDR3 gives the full variable domain: DVKVTQSSRYLVKRTGEKVFLECVQDMDHENMFWYRQDPGLGLRLIYFSYDVKMKEKGDIPEGYSVSREKKERFSLILESASTNQTSMYLCASSLGQTEAFFGQGTRLTVV.

V gene TRBV25-1 combines with J gene TRBJ1-2; TRBD1 agrees at 12 bases. V was clipped by 2 bases and J by 8 bases; unmatched bases: 9. Germline V gene sequence: CDR1 MGHDK, CDR2 SYGVNS. This CDR3 is built from 16 residues. The CDR3 here is CASSEIGGQGARGYTF. For the CDR3, the DNA is TGTGCCAGCAGTGAAATAGGGGGACAGGGGGCGCGGGGCTACACCTTC.

V gene TRBV5-1 combines with J gene TRBJ2-7; 8 nucleotides match TRBD1. Germline V gene lookup returns CDR1 SGHRS and CDR2 YFSETQ. V dropped 4 bases and J dropped 0; count of bases not matched to a gene: 6. There are 15 residues in the CDR3. CDR3 residues: CASSLGQGFSYEQYF. The CDR3 DNA follows: TGCGCCAGCAGCCTTGGACAGGGTTTCTCCTACGAGCAGTACTTC. Together with reference TRBV5-1 and TRBJ2-7, the CDR3 gives the full variable domain: KAGVTQTPRYLIKTRGQQVTLSCSPISGHRSVSWYQQTPGQGLQFLFEYFSETQRNKGNFPGRFSGRQFSNSRSEMNVSTLELGDSALYLCASSLGQGFSYEQYFGPGTRLTVT.

The chain links TRBV1 to TRBJ2-7; the table names TRBD2, a call not compared with the DNA. TRBV1 is reported as a pseudogene. There are 14 residues in the CDR3. The CDR3 protein is CTSSVLAGGCEQYF. CDR3 sequence (DNA): TGCACCAGCAGCGTACTAGCGGGAGGCTGCGAGCAGTACTTC.

This rearrangement joins TRBV14 to TRBJ1-5; unclear D gene. CDR1 is SGHDN, CDR2 FVKESK, per germline. The CDR3 extends over 13 amino acids. Trimming took off 0 bases at V and 4 bases at J, with 4 bases between the two ends. The CDR3 region has the DNA TGTGCCAGCAGCCAAGATCTGAATCAGCCCCAGCATTTT. Protein: CASSQDLNQPQHF.

The rearrangement uses TRBV12-5 and TRBJ1-6; D remains ambiguous. Germline loops: CDR1 LGHNT, CDR2 FRNRAP. The germline V and J ends were trimmed by 7 bases and 0 bases, with 7 bases remaining between them. This CDR3 is built from 14 residues. The CDR3 reads CASALDSYNSPLHF. The CDR3 nucleotides are TGTGCTAGTGCACTAGACTCCTATAATTCACCCCTCCACTTT. The complete variable domain, with remaining parts taken from reference TRBV12-5 and TRBJ1-6, reads DARVTQTPRHKVTEMGQEVTMRCQPILGHNTVFWYRQTMMQGLELLAYFRNRAPLDDSGMPKDRFSAEMPDATLATLKIQPSEPRDSAVYFCASALDSYNSPLHFGNGTRLTVT.

The V and J genes are TRBV5-1 and TRBJ1-2; D possibly corresponds to TRBD1 (5 bases). Looked up from germline, CDR1 is SGHRS and CDR2 is YFSETQ. The germline V and J ends were trimmed by 2 bases and 1 base, with 9 bases remaining between them. The length of the CDR3 is 14 residues. The CDR3 bases are TGCGCCAGCAGCTTATCAGGGAATAACTATGGCTACACCTTC. This sequence encodes CASSLSGNNYGYTF. Variable domain in full (rest from reference TRBV5-1 and TRBJ1-2): KAGVTQTPRYLIKTRGQQVTLSCSPISGHRSVSWYQQTPGQGLQFLFEYFSETQRNKGNFPGRFSGRQFSNSRSEMNVSTLELGDSALYLCASSLSGNNYGYTFGSGTRLTVV.

The CDR3 nucleotides are TGTGCCAGCAACCCGGACACTTCGAACACCGGGGAGCTGTTTTTT. This translates into CASNPDTSNTGELFF. This chain joins TRBV7-9 and TRBJ2-2; possible D gene TRBD1, 5 bases. Trimming stripped 7 bases from V and 0 bases from J, with 12 bases between. CDR1 and CDR2 (germline): SEHNR, FQNEAQ (reference sequence). This CDR3 is 15 amino acids long.

The chain links TRBV5-3 to TRBJ1-4, with 7 bases identical to TRBD1. TRBV5-3 is recorded as an ORF, its role being uncertain. With V trimmed by 3 bases and J by 8 bases, 7 bases remained unmatched. This CDR3 contains 14 residues. The CDR3 DNA reads TGTGCCAGAAGCTCGTCAGGGGGGCAAGAAAAACTGTTTTTT. This encodes CARSSSGGQEKLFF.

The J gene is TRBJ2-5, the V gene TRBV7-6, with D tentatively TRBD1 (6 bases). Looked up from germline, CDR1 is SGHVS and CDR2 is FNYEAQ. V dropped 1 base and J dropped 5 bases, with 14 bases sitting between them. CDR3 size: 15 residues. CDR3 coding DNA: TGTGCCAGCAGCTTAGAAGGGACACCCCCCGAGACCCAGTACTTC. Amino acid sequence: CASSLEGTPPETQYF.

This clone has only one observation. J is TRBJ1-2 and V is TRBV9, with unresolved D. Between the trimmed V and J ends, which lost 0 bases and 4 bases, there was a span of 7 bases. The CDR3 runs to 13 residues. Germline-derived CDR1 and CDR2 are SGDLS and YYNGEE. The CDR3 DNA sequence: TGTGCCAGCAGCGTAGGCGAGTTCTATGGCTACACCTTC. Residues: CASSVGEFYGYTF. The full variable domain, completed using reference TRBV9 and TRBJ1-2, is DSGVTQTPKHLITATGQRVTLRCSPRSGDLSVYWYQQSLDQGLQFLIQYYNGEERAKGNILERFSAQQFPDLHSELNLSSLELGDSALYFCASSVGEFYGYTFGSGTRLTVV.

The chain carries TRBV11-2 and TRBJ1-1; D is unresolved. Looked up from germline, CDR1 is SGHAT and CDR2 is FQNNGV. This CDR3 is 14 amino acids long. V was cut by 5 bases and J by 4 bases, with 14 bases left in between. CDR3 in DNA: TGTGCCAGCAGCCGCCTTCCGGGAGGCACTGAAGCTTTCTTT. It specifies CASSRLPGGTEAFF. The whole variable domain, remainder taken from reference TRBV11-2 and TRBJ1-1, is EAGVAQSPRYKIIEKRQSVAFWCNPISGHATLYWYQQILGQGPKLLIQFQNNGVVDDSQLPKDRFSAERLKGVDSTLKIQPAKLEDSAVYLCASSRLPGGTEAFFGQGTRLTVV.

The chain links TRBV7-2 to TRBJ2-3; 7 bases are shared with TRBD2. The germline V gene encodes CDR1 SGHTA and CDR2 FQGNSA. V dropped 4 bases and J dropped 7; count of bases not matched to a gene: 5. The CDR3 runs 13 residues. CDR3 sequence (DNA): TGTGCCAGCAGCTCCGCTAGCGGATATACGCAGTATTTT. Its protein product is CASSSASGYTQYF.

This rearrangement joins TRBV28 to TRBJ1-5; 8 bases match TRBD1. Losses at the gene ends were 5 bases for V and 7 bases for J; bases not matched to a gene: 7. The germline V gene encodes CDR1 MDHEN and CDR2 SYDVKM. The CDR3 runs 14 residues. The CDR3 bases are TGTGCCAGCAGTCCCAGGGGGCGAGAACAGCCCCAGCATTTT. This gives the protein CASSPRGREQPQHF.

The V call is TRBV5-1, the J call TRBJ1-2; D uncertain. This CDR3 has 13 residues. Germline lookup yields CDR1 SGHRS and CDR2 YFSETQ. V dropped 4 bases and J dropped 7 bases, with 14 bases sitting between them. CDR3 in amino acids: CASSAGMGTGYTF. In DNA form, the CDR3 reads TGCGCCAGCAGCGCGGGTATGGGAACTGGCTACACCTTC.

This chain connects TRBV7-9 to TRBJ1-3; maybe TRBD1 (6 bases). CDR3 length equals 15 residues. V was clipped by 4 bases and J by 2 bases, with 12 bases between them. The germline CDR1 and CDR2 sequences are SEHNR and FQNEAQ (reference sequence). The CDR3 sequence is CASSSRGSPGNTIYF. CDR3 bases: TGTGCCAGCAGCTCCAGGGGTTCCCCTGGAAACACCATATATTTT. Full variable domain (outside the CDR3, taken from reference TRBV7-9 and TRBJ1-3): DTGVSQNPRHKITKRGQNVTFRCDPISEHNRLYWYRQTLGQGPEFLTYFQNEAQLEKSRLLSDRFSAERPKGSFSTLEIQRTEQGDSAMYLCASSSRGSPGNTIYFGEGSWLTVV.

This chain joins TRBV28 and TRBJ1-2; D unclear. The CDR3 is 12 amino acids. Germline V gene lookup returns CDR1 MDHEN and CDR2 SYDVKM. V gave up 4 bases and J gave up 5 bases, with 8 bases separating them. The CDR3 nucleotides are TGTGCCAGCAGTTGGGGAGGGTATGGCTACACCTTC. It yields the protein CASSWGGYGYTF.

In its sample, this clone ranks as medium-sized (0.01 to 0.1%). The CDR3 region has the DNA TGTGCCAGCAGCGCTGGGGCGACGGGAGTTGGGGGCTACACCTTC. Translating gives CASSAGATGVGGYTF. This chain links TRBV9 with TRBJ1-2, with a weak D call TRBD1 (5 bases). Germline CDR1 is SGDLS and CDR2 is YYNGEE. This CDR3 region has 15 residues. Trimming took off 3 bases at V and 8 bases at J, with 20 bases between the two ends. The full variable domain, in which reference TRBV9 and TRBJ1-2 provide the parts outside the CDR3, is DSGVTQTPKHLITATGQRVTLRCSPRSGDLSVYWYQQSLDQGLQFLIQYYNGEERAKGNILERFSAQQFPDLHSELNLSSLELGDSALYFCASSAGATGVGGYTFGSGTRLTVV.

This chain connects TRBV13 to TRBJ2-1, with TRBD2 identical over 9 bases. The CDR3 loop spans 19 amino acids. Germline V lookup: CDR1 PRHDT, CDR2 FYEKMQ (reference sequence). V gave up 2 bases and J gave up 3 bases; unmatched junction bases: 14. CDR3 DNA sequence: TGTGCCAGCAGCTTATCACCAAGTTGGACTAGCGATAACTACAATGAGCAGTTCTTC. It encodes CASSLSPSWTSDNYNEQFF.

The rearrangement links TRBV28 to TRBJ1-4, with 9 nucleotides matching TRBD1. Germline-derived CDR1 and CDR2 are MDHEN and SYDVKM. The trim removed 5 bases at V and 7 bases at J, leaving 5 bases unmatched. This CDR3 spans 14 amino acids. In DNA form, the CDR3 reads TGTGCCAGCAGTCACAGGGGGCTCGGTGAAAAACTGTTTTTT. Translating it yields CASSHRGLGEKLFF.

V usage is TRBV18 and J usage is TRBJ1-1, with D maybe TRBD1 (6 bases). The ends were cut back, 5 bases at V and 4 bases at J, with 17 bases in the middle. The CDR3 is 15 amino acids. CDR1 is KGHSH and CDR2 is LQKENI in the germline V gene. This chain's CDR3 is CASSSGAADGTEAFF. For the CDR3, the DNA is TGTGCCAGCTCATCAGGGGCCGCCGATGGCACTGAAGCTTTCTTT.

The gene calls are TRBV5-1 and TRBJ1-5, with no clear D. This CDR3 contains 14 residues. CDR1 is SGHRS, CDR2 YFSETQ, per germline. The ends were cut back, 0 bases at V and 5 bases at J, with 9 bases in the middle. In nucleotides, the CDR3 is TGCGCCAGCAGCTTGGCCGGGAGGGATCAGCCCCAGCATTTT. Translating it yields CASSLAGRDQPQHF.

The genes are TRBV28 and TRBJ1-2; a possible D gene is TRBD1 (5 bases). The CDR3 covers 12 residues. Germline CDR1 and CDR2: MDHEN and SYDVKM. Trimming left V 1 base short and J 8 bases short, with 8 bases between. The CDR3 here is CASSLSGYGYTF. In DNA form, the CDR3 reads TGTGCCAGCAGTTTATCAGGGTACGGCTACACCTTC.